A selection of T cell receptor beta chains follows, all from one sample in a study of shared clonotypes between healthy human individuals. The assay was immunoSEQ multiplex PCR, and TCRdb's table has in-frame clones only and misses some. This table holds millions of clones, roughly 93% found once. The sequenced material came from naive CD4+ T cells from PBMCs. These receptors were collected from a man in his late teens or twenties in good health. Some clones in this sample may be carry-over from other donors' samples. CDR3s include the opening cysteine and the closing phenylalanine or tryptophan. The D gene is left open where the match is weak. Only some rows state a clone size, as once, few, many or a class for expanded clones.

d_gene: -
v_gene: TRBV5-5
abundance: -
j_gene: TRBJ1-3
CDR3nt: TGTGCCAGCAGCGCCGCCTCCGGAAACACCATATATTTT
CDR3aa: CASSAASGNTIYF

d_gene: TRBD2
v_gene: TRBV28
abundance: -
j_gene: TRBJ2-7
CDR3nt: TGTGCCAGCAGGTTTGGGGGGGCCTACGAGCAGTACTTC
CDR3aa: CASRFGGAYEQYF

d_gene: TRBD1
v_gene: TRBV28
abundance: -
j_gene: TRBJ1-2
CDR3nt: TGTGCCAGCAGCCGACAGGGGAACTATGGCTACACCTTC
CDR3aa: CASSRQGNYGYTF

d_gene: TRBD1
v_gene: TRBV7-8
abundance: -
j_gene: TRBJ2-7
CDR3nt: TGTGCCAGCAGCCGGACAGGACTCTCCTACGAGCAGTACTTC
CDR3aa: CASSRTGLSYEQYF

d_gene: -
v_gene: TRBV7-3
abundance: -
j_gene: TRBJ2-7
CDR3nt: TGTGCCAGCAGCCCCGGCCCTCCAGTCTACGAGCAGTACTTC
CDR3aa: CASSPGPPVYEQYF

d_gene: -
v_gene: TRBV29-1
abundance: -
j_gene: TRBJ2-3
CDR3nt: TGCAGCGCCGGGACTCCTAGCACAGATACGCAGTATTTT
CDR3aa: CSAGTPSTDTQYF

d_gene: -
v_gene: TRBV15
abundance: -
j_gene: TRBJ1-3
CDR3nt: TGTGCCACCAGCATTAAAGGGGTGTCAACTGGAAACACCATATATTTT
CDR3aa: CATSIKGVSTGNTIYF

d_gene: -
v_gene: TRBV4-3
abundance: -
j_gene: TRBJ2-1
CDR3nt: TGCGCCAGCAGCCCTTATGCGGCCAGGGGCCTTAACAATGAGCAGTTCTTC
CDR3aa: CASSPYAARGLNNEQFF

d_gene: TRBD1
v_gene: TRBV27
abundance: -
j_gene: TRBJ1-1
CDR3nt: TGTGCCAGCAGGGCTTTAACAGGGGGCGCGTCCGTGAGCACTGAAGCTTTCTTT
CDR3aa: CASRALTGGASVSTEAFF

d_gene: TRBD1
v_gene: TRBV5-5
abundance: -
j_gene: TRBJ1-4
CDR3nt: TGTGCCAGCAGCGTACCACCGGGACAGGGGAATGAAAAACTGTTTTTT
CDR3aa: CASSVPPGQGNEKLFF

d_gene: -
v_gene: TRBV18
abundance: -
j_gene: TRBJ2-7
CDR3nt: TGTGCCAGCTCACCAGACCGCAGCTACGAGCAGTACTTC
CDR3aa: CASSPDRSYEQYF

d_gene: -
v_gene: TRBV27
abundance: -
j_gene: TRBJ2-1
CDR3nt: TGTGCCAGCAGCCGGATAAATGAGCAGTTCTTC
CDR3aa: CASSRINEQFF

d_gene: -
v_gene: TRBV14
abundance: -
j_gene: TRBJ2-1
CDR3nt: TGTGCCAGCAGCCTGGGGAACTACAATGAGCAGTTCTTC
CDR3aa: CASSLGNYNEQFF

d_gene: -
v_gene: TRBV5-1
abundance: -
j_gene: TRBJ1-4
CDR3nt: TGCGCCAGCAGCTTGTCCCAGAATGAAAAACTGTTTTTT
CDR3aa: CASSLSQNEKLFF

d_gene: TRBD1
v_gene: TRBV7-9
abundance: few
j_gene: TRBJ1-1
CDR3nt: TGTGCCAGCAGCTTAGCAGGGACAGCTGAAGCTTTCTTT
CDR3aa: CASSLAGTAEAFF

d_gene: TRBD1
v_gene: TRBV7-6
abundance: once
j_gene: TRBJ2-7
CDR3nt: TGTGCCAGCAGCTTAGCCTTCTCGGGACAGGGAACTACCTACGAGCAGTACTTC
CDR3aa: CASSLAFSGQGTTYEQYF

d_gene: -
v_gene: TRBV5-1
abundance: -
j_gene: TRBJ1-2
CDR3nt: TGCGCCAGCAGCTTGGTAGGGGGGGCGCATGGCTACACCTTC
CDR3aa: CASSLVGGAHGYTF

d_gene: -
v_gene: TRBV10-3
abundance: -
j_gene: TRBJ1-5
CDR3nt: TGTGCCATCAGTGAATCACGACAGCCCCAGCATTTT
CDR3aa: CAISESRQPQHF

d_gene: -
v_gene: TRBV20-1
abundance: -
j_gene: TRBJ1-2
CDR3nt: TGCAGTGCCTCCCACTATGACTACACCTTC
CDR3aa: CSASHYDYTF

d_gene: -
v_gene: TRBV15
abundance: -
j_gene: TRBJ1-4
CDR3nt: TGTGCCACCAGCCGTCAACGGGGAGGGCAGGGAGAAAAACTGTTTTTT
CDR3aa: CATSRQRGGQGEKLFF

d_gene: -
v_gene: TRBV6-6
abundance: -
j_gene: TRBJ2-1
CDR3nt: TGTGCCAGCAGTCAGCCTAATGAGCAGTTCTTC
CDR3aa: CASSQPNEQFF

d_gene: -
v_gene: TRBV9
abundance: -
j_gene: TRBJ2-7
CDR3nt: TGTGCCAGCAGCAAAATACCGGGACAAAGCTACGAGCAGTACTTC
CDR3aa: CASSKIPGQSYEQYF